These 20 T cell receptor beta chains share one sample of origin, sequenced in a study of blood T cell repertoires in COVID-19. The protocol was immunoSEQ multiplex PCR, while the TCRdb copy is restricted to in-frame clones and leaves out a portion. The data contain under 200,000 clones, 65% to 85% of them singletons. Sequencing input: PBMCs or T cells enriched from blood (not recorded which). These receptors were collected from a woman between 40 and 50 years old with acute COVID-19.

The genes are TRBV27 and TRBJ1-3; 9 bases map to TRBD1. The CDR3 is 14 residues long. Trimming took 6 bases from V and 10 from J; bases not matched to a gene: 10. CDR1 and CDR2 from the germline V gene are MNHEY and SMNVEV (reference sequence). CDR3 in amino acids: CASRKDRGFGTIYF. As DNA, the CDR3 is TGTGCCAGCAGAAAGGACAGGGGTTTTGGAACCATATATTTT.

The chain uses TRBV14 and TRBJ1-1; TRBD1 aligns across 11 bases. V was pared by 2 bases and J by 3 bases, with 8 bases of the junction left unmatched. This CDR3 contains 17 residues. CDR1 is SGHDN and CDR2 is FVKESK in the germline V gene. The CDR3 loop reads CASSQRRPGQGDTEAFF. DNA for the CDR3: TGTGCCAGCAGCCAAAGAAGACCGGGACAGGGGGACACTGAAGCTTTCTTT.

The genes are TRBV5-1 and TRBJ2-7; TRBD2 matches at 13 bases. V was pared by 0 bases and J by 7 bases, with 4 bases of the junction left unmatched. The CDR3 has 15 amino acids. Looked up from germline, CDR1 is SGHRS and CDR2 is YFSETQ. The CDR3, as DNA: TGCGCCAGCAGCTTGGTATTGGGACTAGCGGGAGAGCAGTACTTC. Translated, it gives CASSLVLGLAGEQYF.

This clone was detected once. The chain has TRBV7-6 and TRBJ2-1; 16 positions match TRBD2. With V trimmed by 3 bases and J by 0 bases, 8 bases remained unmatched. Germline lookup yields CDR1 SGHVS and CDR2 FNYEAQ. This CDR3 is 20 amino acids long. CDR3 nucleotides: TGTGCCAGCAGCTTTAAGGGACTAGCGGGAGGGCCGAGCTCCTACAATGAGCAGTTCTTC. Translating it yields CASSFKGLAGGPSSYNEQFF.

The rearrangement joins TRBV19 to TRBJ2-1; TRBD1 agrees at 7 bases. CDR3 size: 19 residues. Germline CDR1 reads LNHDA; CDR2 reads SQIVND (reference sequence). Germline trimming cut 10 bases from V and 4 bases from J; bases unmatched to any gene: 25. The CDR3 bases are TGTGCCACCACAAAAAGGGGGCTTGAGGTATTTGGGATTTACAATGAGCAGTTCTTC. It is translated as CATTKRGLEVFGIYNEQFF.

This rearrangement joins TRBV7-2 to TRBJ2-1; 12 nucleotides match TRBD2. The germline V gene encodes CDR1 SGHTA and CDR2 FQGNSA. The CDR3 is made up of 15 amino acids. The trim removed 4 bases at V and 6 bases at J, leaving 4 bases unmatched. The chain's CDR3 is CASSSTSGRSNEQFF. The CDR3 DNA reads as TGTGCCAGCAGCTCTACTAGCGGGAGGTCCAATGAGCAGTTCTTC.

This chain joins TRBV27 and TRBJ2-3, with 8 bases matching TRBD2. CDR3 length: 12 residues. Per germline, CDR1 MNHEY and CDR2 SMNVEV (reference sequence). Losses at the gene ends were 3 bases for V and 12 bases for J; bases not matched to a gene: 5. CDR3 bases: TGTGCCAGCAGTTTCAGCGGACTAGCACAGTATTTT. It yields the protein CASSFSGLAQYF.

The V call is TRBV7-9, the J call TRBJ2-3; 7 bases map to TRBD2. This CDR3 is 15 amino acids long. The junction had 3 bases not matched to a gene; V was cut back by 1 base and J by 2 bases. Germline values: CDR1 SEHNR, CDR2 FQNEAQ (reference sequence). This CDR3 reads CASSLGSGATDTQYF. The CDR3 coding sequence is TGTGCCAGCAGCTTAGGAAGCGGGGCCACAGATACGCAGTATTTT.

The V call is TRBV5-1, the J call TRBJ2-3; possible D gene TRBD2, 5 bases. Looked up from germline, CDR1 is SGHRS and CDR2 is YFSETQ. The CDR3 spans 15 residues. The V end was cut by 1 base, the J end by 5 bases, with 14 bases between. CDR3 residues: CASSLSRWGVDTQYF. The CDR3 nucleotides read TGCGCCAGCAGCTTGAGTAGGTGGGGAGTAGATACGCAGTATTTT. Full variable domain (missing parts from reference TRBV5-1 and TRBJ2-3): KAGVTQTPRYLIKTRGQQVTLSCSPISGHRSVSWYQQTPGQGLQFLFEYFSETQRNKGNFPGRFSGRQFSNSRSEMNVSTLELGDSALYLCASSLSRWGVDTQYFGPGTRLTVL.

The V call is TRBV30, the J call TRBJ2-2; tentative D call: TRBD2 (6 bases). Germline CDR1 reads GTSNPN; CDR2 reads SVGIG (reference sequence). The CDR3 has 17 amino acids. The ends were cut back, 3 bases at V and 6 bases at J, with 23 bases in the middle. The CDR3 DNA reads TGTGCCTGGAGGAGCAGGGAATCCCGGGGGTGGGCCGGGGAGCTGTTTTTT. Amino acid sequence: CAWRSRESRGWAGELFF. Full variable domain (outside the CDR3, taken from reference TRBV30 and TRBJ2-2): SQTIHQWPATLVQPVGSPLSLECTVEGTSNPNLYWYRQAAGRGLQLLFYSVGIGQISSEVPQNLSASRPQDRQFILSSKKLLLSDSGFYLCAWRSRESRGWAGELFFGEGSRLTVL.

V usage is TRBV5-4 and J usage is TRBJ1-2, with 11 bases lining up with TRBD1. This CDR3 is built from 17 residues. The germline V gene encodes CDR1 SGHNT and CDR2 YYREEE (reference sequence). J was trimmed by 2 bases and V by 3 bases; bases with no gene match: 9. CDR3 loop: CASSSTWDRGENYGYTF. DNA of the CDR3: TGTGCCAGCAGCTCGACCTGGGACAGGGGGGAGAACTATGGCTACACCTTC. Drawing the rest from reference TRBV5-4 and TRBJ1-2, the complete variable domain is ETGVTQSPTHLIKTRGQQVTLRCSSQSGHNTVSWYQQALGQGPQFIFQYYREEENGRGNFPPRFSGLQFPNYSSELNVNALELDDSALYLCASSSTWDRGENYGYTFGSGTRLTVV.

The rearrangement uses TRBV5-3 and TRBJ2-1; no firm D call. TRBV5-3 counts as an open reading frame of uncertain function. Trimming removed 0 bases at V and 4 bases at J, with 14 bases between. The CDR3 length is 16 residues. The CDR3 region has the DNA TGTGCCAGAAGCTTGGTGCCGACGGCGCGGTACAATGAGCAGTTCTTC. It specifies CARSLVPTARYNEQFF.

This sequence joins TRBV27 and TRBJ1-3; tentatively, D is TRBD1 (5 bases). The germline gives CDR1 MNHEY, CDR2 SMNVEV (reference sequence). The CDR3 spans 13 residues. Trimming shortened V by 3 bases and J by 2 bases, and 5 bases separated the two germline ends. The CDR3 loop is CASSFRAGNTIYF. The CDR3, as DNA: TGTGCCAGCAGTTTCAGGGCTGGAAACACCATATATTTT.

The chain has TRBV7-2 and TRBJ1-3; D unresolved. This CDR3 is 10 amino acids long. The V end lost 11 bases, the J end lost 5 bases, and 7 bases lay between the germline ends. The germline CDR1 and CDR2 sequences are SGHTA and FQGNSA. CDR3 sequence reads: CASERNTIYF. In DNA, the CDR3 is TGTGCCTCGGAGCGAAACACCATATATTTT.

This clone came up once. V is TRBV5-4 and J is TRBJ1-1; no reliable D call. Germline-derived CDR1 and CDR2 are SGHNT and YYREEE (reference sequence). The CDR3 contains 17 residues. The ends were cut back, 3 bases at V and 4 bases at J, with 22 bases in the middle. The DNA of the CDR3 is TGTGCCAGCAGCTCGGGGTCTAACCGGCGCTTGAGCACTGAAGCTTTCTTT. This gives the protein CASSSGSNRRLSTEAFF.

The V and J genes are TRBV4-2 and TRBJ2-7; 10 nucleotides agree with TRBD2. CDR1 is LGHNA and CDR2 is YNFKEQ in the germline V gene. CDR3 length: 18 residues. The V gene end was trimmed by 0 bases and the J gene end by 1 base; junction bases not matched to a gene: 9. The CDR3 sequence: CASSQETASGGESYEQYF. DNA for the CDR3: TGTGCCAGCAGCCAAGAAACGGCTAGCGGGGGTGAGTCCTACGAGCAGTACTTC.

The chain is built from TRBV6-2 or TRBV6-3 and TRBJ2-1, with a possible D match to TRBD2 (6 bases). The V gene's germline CDR1 is MNHEY and CDR2 SVGEGT. The CDR3 is 13 residues long. The V gene lost 6 bases and the J gene lost 4 bases, with 10 bases spanning the gap. For the CDR3, the DNA is TGTGCCAGCAGCCCTAGCGAGTACAATGAGCAGTTCTTC. The encoded protein is CASSPSEYNEQFF.

This chain connects TRBV6-5 to TRBJ2-1; TRBD2 is a possible D gene (5 bases). CDR1 and CDR2 (germline): MNHEY, SVGAGI. Deletions cut 4 bases from V and 6 bases from J, with 16 bases between. This CDR3 is 15 amino acids long. This CDR3 is CASSSLAGLGNEQFF. In DNA form, the CDR3 reads TGTGCCAGCAGTTCCCTAGCAGGTTTGGGCAATGAGCAGTTCTTC.

The rearrangement uses TRBV5-6 and TRBJ2-2; perhaps TRBD2 as D (5 bases). The V gene lost 1 base and the J gene lost 3 bases, with 10 bases spanning the gap. The CDR3 consists of 15 residues. Germline V gives CDR1 SGHDT, CDR2 YYEEEE. CDR3 protein: CASSLWERDTGELFF. As DNA, the CDR3 is TGTGCCAGCAGCTTGTGGGAGAGGGACACCGGGGAGCTGTTTTTT. The whole variable domain, filled in from reference TRBV5-6 and TRBJ2-2, reads DAGVTQSPTHLIKTRGQQVTLRCSPKSGHDTVSWYQQALGQGPQFIFQYYEEEERQRGNFPDRFSGHQFPNYSSELNVNALLLGDSALYLCASSLWERDTGELFFGEGSRLTVL.

This rearrangement joins TRBV5-1 to TRBJ1-2; 9 bases are a match to TRBD1. The germline V gene encodes CDR1 SGHRS and CDR2 YFSETQ. The junction had 6 bases not matched to a gene; V was cut back by 4 bases and J by 8 bases. This CDR3 contains 13 residues. The CDR3 region has the DNA TGCGCCAGCAGCCGACAGGGGGTGGAGGGCTACACCTTC. Its translation is CASSRQGVEGYTF. Filled out from reference TRBV5-1 and TRBJ1-2, the complete variable domain reads KAGVTQTPRYLIKTRGQQVTLSCSPISGHRSVSWYQQTPGQGLQFLFEYFSETQRNKGNFPGRFSGRQFSNSRSEMNVSTLELGDSALYLCASSRQGVEGYTFGSGTRLTVV.